The rows below give T cell receptor beta chains drawn from one sample of a study of shared clonotypes between healthy human individuals. Sequencing used immunoSEQ multiplex PCR; TCRdb keeps in-frame clones, though not all of them. Here the sample spans around 200,000 clones, just under 95% being singletons. Input material: naive CD4+ T cells sorted from blood. Receptor source: a woman aged 25 to 39 in good health. Both conserved end residues are part of each CDR3. Fields, in order: D gene, J gene, V gene, CDR3 protein, CDR3 DNA. A D gene is named only where the DNA matches it firmly.

NA | TRBJ2-7 | TRBV7-9 | CASSLGPGLQVPYEQYF | TGTGCCAGCAGCTTAGGCCCTGGGTTGCAAGTCCCCTACGAGCAGTACTTC
NA | TRBJ2-2 | TRBV7-8 | CASSFLSGSGTTGELFF | TGTGCCAGCAGCTTCCTTTCAGGTAGCGGAACCACCGGGGAGCTGTTTTTT
NA | TRBJ2-7 | TRBV11-3 | CASSRMLGWGVSSYEQYF | TGTGCCAGCAGCCGAATGTTAGGTTGGGGCGTTAGCTCCTACGAGCAGTACTTC
NA | TRBJ2-7 | TRBV14 | CASSQGARQYF | TGTGCCAGCAGCCAAGGAGCCAGGCAGTACTTC
NA | TRBJ1-5 | TRBV28 | CASSYVYSNQPQHF | TGTGCCAGCAGTTACGTATATAGCAATCAGCCCCAGCATTTT
NA | TRBJ1-1 | TRBV7-7 | CASSLTENTEAFF | TGTGCCAGCAGCTTGACAGAGAACACTGAAGCTTTCTTT
NA | TRBJ2-7 | TRBV9 | CASSANRESSYEQYF | TGTGCCAGCAGCGCGAACAGGGAGAGCTCCTACGAGCAGTACTTC
NA | TRBJ2-7 | TRBV5-1 | CASSLLGDGYEQYF | TGCGCCAGCAGCCTTCTCGGTGATGGCTACGAGCAGTACTTC
NA | TRBJ2-7 | TRBV28 | CASVRDADSYEQYF | TGTGCCTCAGTGCGGGACGCCGACTCCTACGAGCAGTACTTC
TRBD2 | TRBJ2-7 | TRBV7-9 | CASRPRDSGTYEQYF | TGTGCCAGCAGACCCCGGGATAGCGGGACTTACGAGCAGTACTTC
TRBD2 | TRBJ2-7 | TRBV6-5 | CASSYSGGSYEQYF | TGTGCCAGCAGTTACTCCGGGGGGTCCTACGAGCAGTACTTC
NA | TRBJ1-1 | TRBV7-3 | CASSYERENTEAFF | TGTGCCAGCAGCTACGAACGGGAGAACACTGAAGCTTTCTTT
NA | TRBJ1-1 | TRBV7-9 | CASSLSSQLNTEAFF | TGTGCCAGCAGCTTAAGCTCACAACTGAACACTGAAGCTTTCTTT
NA | TRBJ1-6 | TRBV11-2 | CASSLDRNSPLHF | TGTGCCAGCAGCTTAGATCGCAATTCACCCCTCCACTTT
TRBD1 | TRBJ1-5 | TRBV25-1 | CAWGQGAQPQHF | TGTGCCTGGGGACAGGGGGCCCAGCCCCAGCATTTT
TRBD2 | TRBJ2-1 | TRBV4-2 | CASSQYAGGSGYNEQFF | TGTGCCAGCAGCCAGTATGCGGGAGGGTCGGGGTACAATGAGCAGTTCTTC
NA | TRBJ1-6 | TRBV14 | CASSPKVDYNSPLHF | TGTGCCAGCAGCCCTAAGGTGGATTATAATTCACCCCTCCACTTT
TRBD1 | TRBJ2-7 | TRBV6-1 | CASTSWGQHYEQYF | TGTGCCAGCACTTCGTGGGGACAGCACTACGAGCAGTACTTC
NA | TRBJ2-1 | TRBV18 | CASSPPARENEQFF | TGTGCCAGCTCACCACCGGCCAGGGAAAATGAGCAGTTCTTC
TRBD1 | TRBJ1-1 | TRBV2 | CASTRQGYEAFF | TGTGCCAGTACCCGACAGGGGTATGAAGCTTTCTTT
TRBD2 | TRBJ2-3 | TRBV30 | CACQLAGLADTQYF | TGTGCCTGTCAACTAGCGGGACTTGCAGATACGCAGTATTTT
NA | TRBJ1-4 | TRBV10-2 | CASSYGSLDEKLFF | TGCGCCAGCAGTTACGGGTCTCTCGATGAAAAACTGTTTTTT
NA | TRBJ2-1 | TRBV11-3 | CASSLFGGEQFF | TGTGCCAGCAGCTTATTCGGGGGTGAGCAGTTCTTC
NA | TRBJ1-5 | TRBV7-4 | CASSLINQPQHF | TGTGCCAGCAGCCTTATAAATCAGCCCCAGCATTTT
TRBD1 | TRBJ2-3 | TRBV6-1 | CADRGTEADTQYF | TGTGCCGACAGAGGGACAGAAGCAGATACGCAGTATTTT
NA | TRBJ2-5 | TRBV19 | CASRGTVQETQYF | TGTGCCAGTAGGGGGACCGTACAAGAGACCCAGTACTTC
NA | TRBJ1-4 | TRBV13 | CASSPLDRNEKLFF | TGTGCCAGCAGCCCCCTTGACAGAAATGAAAAACTGTTTTTT
TRBD2 | TRBJ2-7 | TRBV4-1 | CASSQVPGLAAVEQYF | TGCGCCAGCAGCCAAGTGCCGGGACTAGCGGCGGTCGAGCAGTACTTC
NA | TRBJ2-5 | TRBV7-2 | CASSYYRGSQETQYF | TGTGCCAGCAGCTATTATCGGGGCAGCCAAGAGACCCAGTACTTC
NA | TRBJ2-7 | TRBV28 | CASSLIDRLRDEQYF | TGTGCCAGCAGTCTGATCGACAGGTTGCGGGACGAGCAGTACTTC
NA | TRBJ1-5 | TRBV7-9 | CASSLAINQPQHF | TGTGCCAGCAGCTTAGCAATCAATCAGCCCCAGCATTTT
TRBD1 | TRBJ2-5 | TRBV29-1 | CSVEVGTAGETQYF | TGCAGCGTTGAAGTGGGGACAGCTGGTGAGACCCAGTACTTC
NA | TRBJ2-7 | TRBV6-4 | CASEGGMTEWEQYF | TGTGCCAGCGAGGGCGGTATGACTGAGTGGGAGCAGTACTTC
NA | TRBJ1-5 | TRBV28 | CASSYSRDPGHF | TGTGCCAGCAGTTACTCCCGGGACCCGGGCCATTTT
NA | TRBJ1-1 | TRBV6-4 | CASAKELGTEAFF | TGTGCCAGCGCAAAGGAGTTGGGCACTGAAGCTTTCTTT
NA | TRBJ1-1 | TRBV6-6 | CASSYSTRGTEAFF | TGTGCCAGCAGTTACTCGACCCGGGGAACTGAAGCTTTCTTT
NA | TRBJ1-3 | TRBV11-1 | CASSLVGTGNTIYF | TGTGCCAGCAGCTTAGTTGGGACCGGAAACACCATATATTTT